A single sample gave rise to the 22 T cell receptor beta chains below, sequenced in a study of glioma-infiltrating T cells. TCR alpha and beta CDR3 regions were amplified from RNA using iRepertoire nested multiplex PCR. MiXCR, applied by TCRdb to the multiplex PCR reads, yields one record per CDR3 protein. The data show roughly 120,000 distinct CDR3 sequences, about 23% seen once. Sequenced: glioma tissue, nonneoplastic brain tissue, or PBMCs (not recorded which). These TCRs come from a human donor with low-grade glioma or glioblastoma, undergoing nonglioma brain surgery, or in good health (not recorded which).

This clonotype came up many times. The chain is built from TRBV2 and TRBJ2-7, with D hard to call. The CDR3 sequence is 12 residues long. V dropped 7 bases and J dropped 2 bases, with 9 bases sitting between them. Germline V gives CDR1 SNHLY, CDR2 FYNNEI. DNA of the CDR3: TGTGCCAGCATCTACTTGACCTACGAGCAGTACTTC. Protein product: CASIYLTYEQYF.

This sequence joins TRBV20-1 and TRBJ2-5; the match to TRBD1 covers 10 bases. Germline CDR1 reads DFQATT; CDR2 reads SNEGSKA (reference sequence). V gave up 5 bases and J gave up 7 bases; unmatched junction bases: 10. This CDR3 region has 14 residues. The CDR3 nucleotides read TGCAGTGCTGATCCGGGACAGGGGATGGGGACCCAGTACTTC. This codes for CSADPGQGMGTQYF.

The sample holds a few counts of this clonotype. The chain joins TRBV7-2 to TRBJ2-7, with 8 bases fitting TRBD1. The CDR3 has 15 amino acids. Germline CDR1 reads SGHTA; CDR2 reads FQGNSA. The ends lost 5 bases at V and 2 bases at J; junction bases unmatched: 8. CDR3 region: CASSPQTGDPYEQYF. The CDR3 nucleotides read TGTGCCAGCAGCCCCCAGACAGGGGACCCCTACGAGCAGTACTTC.

In its sample, this clonotype was seen many times. V gene TRBV20-1 combines with J gene TRBJ2-7; 11 bases map to TRBD2. After removal of 3 bases from V and 5 bases from J, the junction contained 9 bases not matched to a gene. Germline loops: CDR1 DFQATT, CDR2 SNEGSKA (reference sequence). CDR3 length equals 15 residues. The CDR3 reads CSASRLAGGPHEQYF. The DNA for the CDR3 is TGCAGTGCTAGTAGGCTAGCGGGAGGACCCCACGAGCAGTACTTC.

V usage is TRBV24-1 and J usage is TRBJ1-5; the D is unclear. CDR1 is KGHDR, CDR2 SFDVKD, per germline. The V end lost 5 bases, the J end lost 6 bases, and 16 bases lay between the germline ends. The CDR3 covers 15 residues. CDR3 bases: TGTGCCACCAGTGCAGGCGGTGTCGGGATTCAGCCCCAGCATTTT. Translated: CATSAGGVGIQPQHF.

This clonotype showed up many times. This rearrangement joins TRBV28 to TRBJ2-7, with 8 nucleotides matching TRBD2. Unmatched junction bases numbered 6, after V lost 6 bases and J lost 2 bases. In germline, CDR1 is MDHEN, CDR2 SYDVKM. This CDR3 has 14 residues. The CDR3 nucleotides are TGTGCCAGCAGCATAGCGGGAAATACCTACGAGCAGTACTTC. It is translated as CASSIAGNTYEQYF.

In this sample, this clonotype turned up many times. This chain joins TRBV7-2 and TRBJ2-7; possibly TRBD1 or TRBD2 for D (5 bases each). V was cut by 1 base and J by 12 bases, with 22 bases left in between. CDR3 length: 15 amino acids. Looked up from germline, CDR1 is SGHTA and CDR2 is FQGNSA. The CDR3 bases are TGTGCCAGCAGCTTAGGTTTGGCGGACCGGGGCGAACGGTACTTC. This encodes CASSLGLADRGERYF.

In this sample, this clonotype turned up many times. This sequence joins TRBV11-1 and TRBJ2-1; possible D gene TRBD2, 5 bases. Germline CDR1 SGHAT, CDR2 FQDESV (reference sequence). V was shortened by 5 bases and J by 10 bases, with 21 bases between the two germline ends. The CDR3 is 15 amino acids. The CDR3 DNA is TGTGCCAGCAGCCTAGAGCGGATTACGTCGGGAGAGCAGTTCTTC. It translates to CASSLERITSGEQFF.

This clonotype was picked up a small number of times. The rearrangement links TRBV12-3 or TRBV12-4 to TRBJ1-1, with D maybe TRBD1 (5 bases). V was cut by 2 bases and J by 1 base, with 8 bases left in between. This CDR3 region has 14 residues. CDR3 bases: TGTGCCAGCAGTTTAATTAGGGGGAACACTGAAGCTTTCTTT. As protein: CASSLIRGNTEAFF.

This clonotype was counted ten times or more. The chain is built from TRBV7-9 and TRBJ2-3, with TRBD1 identical over 7 bases. V lost 5 bases and J lost 6; bases outside the gene matches: 8. This CDR3 has 14 residues. Germline-derived CDR1 and CDR2 are SEHNR and FQNEAQ (reference sequence). For the CDR3, the DNA is TGTGCCAGCAGCACGAAGACAGGGCCCGATACGCAGTATTTT. Protein product: CASSTKTGPDTQYF.

With regard to this clonotype: This sequence may be a read error, since a much larger clone differs from it by one base. The gene calls are TRBV2 and TRBJ2-3; unclear D gene. The germline gives CDR1 SNHLY, CDR2 FYNNEI. This CDR3 has 12 residues. CDR3 protein: CVRSPVPDTRYF. The CDR3 coding sequence is TGTGTCCGAAGTCCGGTTCCAGATACGCGGTATTTT.

In its sample, this clonotype was seen many times. The rearrangement links TRBV4-3 to TRBJ2-3; 7 nucleotides agree with TRBD2. V dropped 0 bases and J dropped 2; count of bases not matched to a gene: 8. Germline V gene lookup returns CDR1 LGHNA and CDR2 YSLEER. The CDR3 loop spans 17 amino acids. This CDR3 reads CASSQDPAGEPTDTQYF. The CDR3 DNA reads TGCGCCAGCAGCCAAGACCCTGCGGGAGAACCCACAGATACGCAGTATTTT.

This clonotype has at least ten counts. The CDR3 bases are TGTGCCAGCAGGCGAGCGGGAGGGCCTACAGATACGCAGTATTTT. It specifies CASRRAGGPTDTQYF. The chain joins TRBV7-2 to TRBJ2-3, with 10 bases fitting TRBD2. J gave up 3 bases and V 6 bases, and 6 bases lay outside the gene matches. CDR1 is SGHTA and CDR2 is FQGNSA in the germline V gene. The CDR3 covers 15 residues.

A note on this clonotype: Just one base apart from a much larger clone, this may be a read error. The chain combines TRBV7-3 with TRBJ2-5; D gene unclear. Germline CDR1 SGHTA, CDR2 FQGTGA. The CDR3 contains 14 residues. The CDR3 DNA reads TGTGCCAGCCGCTTAATGGGCGTCCAAGAGACCCAGTACTTC. It is translated as CASRLMGVQETQYF.

This chain uses TRBV28 with TRBJ1-5; D gene uncertain. CDR1 and CDR2 (germline): MDHEN, SYDVKM. Trimming shortened V by 3 bases and J by 0 bases, and 18 bases separated the two germline ends. This CDR3 is built from 18 residues. The CDR3 DNA reads TGTGCCAGCAGTTTCGGGATAGCCTCTCCCCATAGCAATCAGCCCCAGCATTTT. This codes for CASSFGIASPHSNQPQHF.

As regards this clonotype: A much larger clone is a single base away; this may be a read error. V and J are TRBV18 and TRBJ1-3; no firm D call. Per the germline V gene, CDR1 is KGHSH and CDR2 is LQKENI. V was cut by 10 bases and J by 1 base, with 17 bases left in between. This CDR3 is built from 15 residues. The CDR3 bases are TGTGCCATCGTAGAGAGCAGTTCTTCTGGAAACACCATATATTTT. Encoded protein: CAIVESSSSGNTIYF. The complete variable domain, with remaining parts taken from reference TRBV18 and TRBJ1-3, reads NAGVMQNPRHLVRRRGQEARLRCSPMKGHSHVYWYRQLPEEGLKFMVYLQKENIIDESGMPKERFSAEFPKEGPSILRIQQVVRGDSAAYFCAIVESSSSGNTIYFGEGSWLTVV.

The CDR3 spells CASSLVGEVNYGYTF. The CDR3 coding sequence is TGTGCCAGCAGTTTAGTTGGCGAAGTCAACTATGGCTACACCTTC. The V call is TRBV12-3 or TRBV12-4, the J call TRBJ1-2; D is uncertain. This CDR3 spans 15 amino acids. The V and J ends lost 1 base and 2 bases respectively, with 11 bases between them.

There are a few counts of this clonotype. A much larger clone differs by one base, so this may be a read error. The V and J genes are TRBV20-1 and TRBJ2-3; no clear D. The germline V gene encodes CDR1 DFQATT and CDR2 SNEGSKA (reference sequence). This CDR3 spans 15 amino acids. Trimming cost V 2 bases and J 3 bases, with 15 bases left between them. CDR3 residues: CSARMQVSRTDTQYF. In DNA form, the CDR3 reads TGCAGTGCTAGAATGCAGGTCTCGAGAACAGATACGCAGTATTTT.

The chain links TRBV19 to TRBJ2-3, with D possibly being TRBD2 (5 bases). The CDR3 loop spans 14 amino acids. Deletions cut 5 bases from V and 2 bases from J, with 11 bases between. In germline, CDR1 is LNHDA, CDR2 SQIVND (reference sequence). CDR3: CASSPTGITDTQYF. DNA of the CDR3: TGTGCCAGTAGTCCGACGGGGATCACAGATACGCAGTATTTT. Drawing the rest from reference TRBV19 and TRBJ2-3, the complete variable domain is DGGITQSPKYLFRKEGQNVTLSCEQNLNHDAMYWYRQDPGQGLRLIYYSQIVNDFQKGDIAEGYSVSREKKESFPLTVTSAQKNPTAFYLCASSPTGITDTQYFGPGTRLTVL.

This clonotype has just a few counts. The rearrangement uses TRBV6-6 and TRBJ2-3; D gene ambiguous. Germline assignment: CDR1 MNHNY and CDR2 SVGAGI (reference sequence). Between the trimmed V and J ends, which lost 7 bases and 4 bases, there was a span of 12 bases. The CDR3 runs to 13 residues. Here the CDR3 DNA reads TGTGCCAGCATTTTACGGGCCGCAGATACGCAGTATTTT. It translates to CASILRAADTQYF.

This clonotype was observed many times. The chain joins TRBV9 to TRBJ1-2; D possibly corresponds to TRBD1 (6 bases). The germline V gene has CDR1 SGDLS and CDR2 YYNGEE. V was shortened by 6 bases and J by 8 bases, with 14 bases between the two germline ends. This CDR3 is 12 amino acids long. The CDR3 protein is CASNRRGGGYTF. In DNA form, the CDR3 reads TGTGCCAGCAACCGTAGGGGGGGAGGCTACACCTTC.

This clonotype has at least ten counts. The chain couples TRBV20-1 to TRBJ2-7, with a weak D call TRBD1 (5 bases). CDR1 is DFQATT and CDR2 is SNEGSKA in the germline V gene (reference sequence). The CDR3 consists of 13 residues. V shed 2 bases and J shed 0 bases, with 8 bases lying between them. The CDR3 region has the DNA TGCAGTGCTAGAATAACAGGCTCCTACGAGCAGTACTTC. Translating it yields CSARITGSYEQYF.